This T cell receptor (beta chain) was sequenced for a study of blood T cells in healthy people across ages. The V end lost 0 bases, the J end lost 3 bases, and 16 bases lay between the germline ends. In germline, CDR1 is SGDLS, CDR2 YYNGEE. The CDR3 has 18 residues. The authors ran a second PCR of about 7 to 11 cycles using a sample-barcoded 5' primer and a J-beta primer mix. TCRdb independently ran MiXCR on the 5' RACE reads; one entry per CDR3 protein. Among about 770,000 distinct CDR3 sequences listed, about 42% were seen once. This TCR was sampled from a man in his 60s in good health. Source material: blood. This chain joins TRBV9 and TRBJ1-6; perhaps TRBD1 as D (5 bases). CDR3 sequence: CASSVAPSPGYYNSPLHF. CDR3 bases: TGTGCCAGCAGCGTAGCACCTTCACCAGGGTACTATAATTCACCCCTCCACTTT.